This T cell receptor (beta chain) originates from a study of blood T cell repertoires in COVID-19. The germline CDR1 and CDR2 sequences are SGHTA and FQGNSA. Trimming cost V 3 bases and J 1 base, with 8 bases left between them. The CDR3 extends over 14 amino acids. Clones were read by immunoSEQ multiplex PCR, and TCRdb kept only the in-frame ones, dropping some. The table records approximately 79,000 clones, around 80% of them present only once. Seattle patient enrollment occurred during active infection, with longitudinal follow-up thereafter. The sequenced material came from peripheral blood. The rearrangement links TRBV7-2 to TRBJ2-3, with unresolved D. The receptor was isolated from a man in his fifties with COVID-19, enrolled during active disease. The CDR3 reads CASSFRGRTDTQYF. CDR3 DNA sequence: TGTGCCAGCAGCTTTCGAGGTCGCACAGATACGCAGTATTTT.